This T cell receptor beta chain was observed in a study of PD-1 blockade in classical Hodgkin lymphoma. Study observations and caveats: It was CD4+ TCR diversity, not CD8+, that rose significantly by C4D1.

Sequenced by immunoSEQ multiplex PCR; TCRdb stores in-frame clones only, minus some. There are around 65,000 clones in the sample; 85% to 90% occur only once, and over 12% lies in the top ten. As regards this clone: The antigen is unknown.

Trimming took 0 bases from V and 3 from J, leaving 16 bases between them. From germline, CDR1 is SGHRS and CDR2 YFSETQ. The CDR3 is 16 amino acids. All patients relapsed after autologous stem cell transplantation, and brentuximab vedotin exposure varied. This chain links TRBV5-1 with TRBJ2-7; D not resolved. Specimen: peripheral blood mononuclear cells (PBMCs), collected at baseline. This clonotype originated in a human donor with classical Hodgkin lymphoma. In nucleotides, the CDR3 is TGCGCCAGCAGCTTGGGTGCGGCCAACGCTATCTACGAGCAGTACTTC. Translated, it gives CASSLGAANAIYEQYF. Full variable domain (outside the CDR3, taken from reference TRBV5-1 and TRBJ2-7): KAGVTQTPRYLIKTRGQQVTLSCSPISGHRSVSWYQQTPGQGLQFLFEYFSETQRNKGNFPGRFSGRQFSNSRSEMNVSTLELGDSALYLCASSLGAANAIYEQYFGPGTRLTVT.